The present TCR beta chain was sequenced within a study of cytomegalovirus exposure and HLA in healthy donors. Whole-study results and caveats: Most subjects had HLA-A and HLA-B alleles reportedly predicted accurately by TCR beta sequences. Later on, an analysis found that several of the most significant clusters appeared to be linked to common viral pathogens, which included parvovirus B19. With later analysis, a missense DCLRE1C variant became linked to TCR beta V- and J-gene trimming.

To note about this clone: Its antigen is unknown.

Healthy bone marrow donors made up the donor group. The CDR3 runs 14 residues. CDR1 and CDR2 (germline): SGHTA, FQGNSA. V was pared by 1 base and J by 2 bases, with 7 bases between. Primers: 60 Vbeta forward and 13 Jbeta reverse. Repertoires were generated with immunoSEQ multiplex PCR, while TCRdb's copy carries only in-frame clones and drops some. The data show around 140,000 clones, about 61% seen once. The receptor was isolated from a woman in her thirties or forties in good health and CMV-seronegative. Sequenced: PBMCs. The chain joins TRBV7-2 to TRBJ2-3, with a tentative D call TRBD2 (5 bases). CDR3 sequence reads: CASSLETNTDTQYF. For the CDR3, the DNA is TGTGCCAGCAGCTTAGAGACTAACACAGATACGCAGTATTTT.